Described below is a single T cell receptor (beta chain) sequence and its context. This clone was found a few times. Its cognate antigen has yet to be identified. No much larger clonotype is one base removed from it; base qualities were not supplied. The library was produced with the immunoSEQ multiplex PCR assay. The source is immuneACCESS, and TCRdb retained only in-frame sequences with V and J called. Part of the clones is not carried over; for the studies checked, unresolved V genes explain less than half of this, and the remainder is unexplained. The sample table records more than 15,000 clones; 80% to 90% of these occur just once. About a tenth of the sample is in the top ten clones. The data were obtained in a study of T cell changes during pregnancy in multiple sclerosis (dated by TCRdb to about 2019). The study in broad terms: The study looked at changes in the T cell repertoire across pregnancy in women with multiple sclerosis.

Sequenced here: CD8+ T cells from peripheral blood mononuclear cells, sampled in the second trimester of pregnancy. This clonotype was sampled from a female donor in good health, enrolled as a control in a pregnancy study.

The CDR3 loop reads CASTGTGLNEQYF. The nucleotide sequence reads as follows: TGTGCCAGCACCGGGACAGGACTTAACGAGCAGTACTTC. This chain is built from TRBV6-1 and TRBJ2-7; TRBD1 fits 8 bases in the junction. Germline trimming: 7 bases from V, 5 bases from J; junction bases outside gene matches: 7. The CDR3, cysteine through phenylalanine, is 13 amino acids long. Only the CDR3 portion is preserved as DNA: 39 bases, with reading frame beginning at the first base. As encoded in the germline V gene, CDR1 is MNHNS while CDR2 is SASEGT.